The source of this T cell receptor beta chain is a study of T-cell memory formation after mild COVID-19. Study background: The study found TCR clusters largely donor specific. Study results and limitations: Pre-infection memory held some responding clones, suggesting pre-existing cross-reactive T cells responded.

TCRdb reprocessed the 5' RACE reads with MiXCR, giving one entry per CDR3 protein. Among over 450,000 distinct CDR3 sequences listed, around 20% were seen once. Trimming cost V 4 bases and J 9 bases; bases outside gene matches: 6. Looked up from germline, CDR1 is SGHRS and CDR2 is YFSETQ. CDR3 length: 15 residues. This clonotype was seen more than once but under ten times. Its antigen is as yet unknown. The gene calls are TRBV5-1 and TRBJ2-1; 14 bases match TRBD2. The sequenced sample was PBMCs or a T cell subset sorted from them (not recorded which). The sequence was collected from an adult woman who had mild COVID-19 (a few samples of this study predate the infection). Cell type and time point are not known. In DNA form, the CDR3 reads TGCGCCAGCAGCAAGGGACTAGCGGGAGTCTTTGAGCAGTTCTTC. Translating it yields CASSKGLAGVFEQFF.